The clone carrying this TCR beta chain has just one count. This specimen belongs to a study of T cell changes during pregnancy in multiple sclerosis. Using immunoSEQ multiplex PCR, the repertoire was profiled, and TCRdb retains in-frame clones only, with some absent. This sample has 30,000 to 35,000 clones, with about 90% found just once. The CDR3 is 14 amino acids. The V and J ends lost 5 bases and 5 bases, in that order; junction bases with no gene match: 8. Germline CDR1 is MNHEY and CDR2 is SMNVEV (reference sequence). The sample was CD8+ T cells from peripheral blood mononuclear cells, taken after pregnancy. The chain recombines TRBV27 with TRBJ2-7; 8 nucleotides line up with TRBD2. The sequence was obtained from a female donor with multiple sclerosis, enrolled in a pregnancy study. The CDR3 spells CASSVGTSDNEQYF. In DNA, the CDR3 is TGTGCCAGCAGTGTCGGGACTAGTGATAACGAGCAGTACTTC.